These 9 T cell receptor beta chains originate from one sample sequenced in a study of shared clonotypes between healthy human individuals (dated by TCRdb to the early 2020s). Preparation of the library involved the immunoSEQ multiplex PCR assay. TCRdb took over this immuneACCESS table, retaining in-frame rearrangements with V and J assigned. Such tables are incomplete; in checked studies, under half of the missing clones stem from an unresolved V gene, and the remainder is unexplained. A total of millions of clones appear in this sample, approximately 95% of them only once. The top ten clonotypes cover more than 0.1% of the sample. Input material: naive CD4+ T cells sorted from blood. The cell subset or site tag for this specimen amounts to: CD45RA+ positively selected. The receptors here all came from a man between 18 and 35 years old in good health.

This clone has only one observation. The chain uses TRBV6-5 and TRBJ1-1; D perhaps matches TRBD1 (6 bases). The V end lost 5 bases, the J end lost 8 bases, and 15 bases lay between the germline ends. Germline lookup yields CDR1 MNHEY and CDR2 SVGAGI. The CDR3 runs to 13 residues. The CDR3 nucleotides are TGTGCCAGCAGTCCCTATTACAGGGAAGAAGCTTTCTTT. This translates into CASSPYYREEAFF.

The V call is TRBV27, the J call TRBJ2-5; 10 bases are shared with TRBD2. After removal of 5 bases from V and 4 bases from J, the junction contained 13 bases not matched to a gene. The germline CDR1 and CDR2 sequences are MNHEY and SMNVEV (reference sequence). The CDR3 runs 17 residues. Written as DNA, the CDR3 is TGTGCCAGCAGTCTTAACCCTAGCGGGGGCCTCGGAGAGACCCAGTACTTC. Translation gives CASSLNPSGGLGETQYF.

CDR3 DNA sequence: TGTGCCAGCAGGGGTGGGACACCCACTAACTATGGCTACACCTTC. Residues: CASRGGTPTNYGYTF. The V and J genes are TRBV2 and TRBJ1-2, with a weak D call TRBD1 (6 bases). The V end lost 6 bases, the J end lost 0 bases, and 14 bases lay between the germline ends. The CDR3 length is 15 residues. Germline assignment: CDR1 SNHLY and CDR2 FYNNEI.

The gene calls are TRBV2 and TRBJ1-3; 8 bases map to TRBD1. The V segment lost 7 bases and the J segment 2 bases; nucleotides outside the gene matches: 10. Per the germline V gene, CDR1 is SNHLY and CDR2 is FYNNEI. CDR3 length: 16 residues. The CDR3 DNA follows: TGTGCCAGCACCGGGACAGGCTTATTTCCTGGAAACACCATATATTTT. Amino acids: CASTGTGLFPGNTIYF.

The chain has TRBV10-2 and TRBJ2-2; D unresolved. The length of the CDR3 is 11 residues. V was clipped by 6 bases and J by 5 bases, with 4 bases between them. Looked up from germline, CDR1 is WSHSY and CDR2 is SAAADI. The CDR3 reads CASRGTGELFF. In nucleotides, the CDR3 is TGCGCCAGCAGGGGAACCGGGGAGCTGTTTTTT.

The CDR3 spells CASRSRDRGNTIYF. CDR3 in DNA: TGTGCCAGTAGAAGCCGGGACAGAGGAAACACCATATATTTT. The rearrangement uses TRBV19 and TRBJ1-3; the match to TRBD1 covers 7 bases. Germline CDR1 reads LNHDA; CDR2 reads SQIVND (reference sequence). V was clipped by 6 bases and J by 4 bases; unmatched bases: 6. The CDR3 spans 14 residues. Combining the CDR3 with reference TRBV19 and TRBJ1-3 gives the whole variable domain DGGITQSPKYLFRKEGQNVTLSCEQNLNHDAMYWYRQDPGQGLRLIYYSQIVNDFQKGDIAEGYSVSREKKESFPLTVTSAQKNPTAFYLCASRSRDRGNTIYFGEGSWLTVV.

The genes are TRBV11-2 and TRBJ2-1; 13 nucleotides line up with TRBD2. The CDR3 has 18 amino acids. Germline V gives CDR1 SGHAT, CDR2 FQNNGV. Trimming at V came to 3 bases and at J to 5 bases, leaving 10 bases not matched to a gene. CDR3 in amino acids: CASSFRLAGGSPNNEQFF. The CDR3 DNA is TGTGCCAGCAGCTTTAGACTAGCGGGAGGTTCTCCTAACAATGAGCAGTTCTTC. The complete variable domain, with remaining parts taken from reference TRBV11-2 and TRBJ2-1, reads EAGVAQSPRYKIIEKRQSVAFWCNPISGHATLYWYQQILGQGPKLLIQFQNNGVVDDSQLPKDRFSAERLKGVDSTLKIQPAKLEDSAVYLCASSFRLAGGSPNNEQFFGPGTRLTVL.

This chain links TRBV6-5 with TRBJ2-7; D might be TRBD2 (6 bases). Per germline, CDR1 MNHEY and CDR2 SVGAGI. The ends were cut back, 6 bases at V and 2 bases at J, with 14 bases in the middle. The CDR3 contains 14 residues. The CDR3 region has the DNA TGTGCCAGCAGCCGTACGACTAGAGCCTACGAGCAGTACTTC. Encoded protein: CASSRTTRAYEQYF.

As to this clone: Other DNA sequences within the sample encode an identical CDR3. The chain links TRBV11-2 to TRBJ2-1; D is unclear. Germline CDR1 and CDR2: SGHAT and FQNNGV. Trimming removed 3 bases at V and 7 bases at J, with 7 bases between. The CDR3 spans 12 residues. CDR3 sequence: CASSLTGNEQFF. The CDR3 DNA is TGTGCCAGCAGCTTGACCGGGAATGAGCAGTTCTTC.